One and the same sample provided the 16 T cell receptor beta chains below, sequenced in a study of CD8 T cells in ankylosing spondylitis. MiXCR, run by TCRdb on the 5' RACE reads, gives a single entry per CDR3 protein. The sample lists 700,000 to 1,000,000 distinct CDR3 sequences, 12% occurring once. Their recognized antigens are unknown. Findings and limits, study-wide: The study identified a TCR beta motif of roughly eight highly homologous variants that appeared characteristic of ankylosing spondylitis blood.

The specimen sequenced was blood, either unsorted or a sorted T cell fraction (not recorded which). The origin of the receptors is a male donor with ankylosing spondylitis.

The CDR3 DNA sequence: TGTGCCAGCAGCTCCAGTGGACAGGGGGGAAACATTCAGTACTTC. Its protein product is CASSSSGQGGNIQYF. The rearrangement uses TRBV7-9 and TRBJ2-4, with TRBD1 matching over 10 bases. The V gene end was trimmed by 4 bases and the J gene end by 6 bases; junction bases not matched to a gene: 6. The CDR3 spans 15 residues. CDR1 and CDR2 (germline): SEHNR, FQNEAQ (reference sequence).

This clonotype was seen only a few times. The rearrangement joins TRBV7-2 to TRBJ1-4, with D uncertain. V was cut by 7 bases and J by 0 bases, with 15 bases left in between. Germline CDR1 SGHTA, CDR2 FQGNSA. This CDR3 is 16 amino acids long. Here the CDR3 reads CASTPGNIATNEKLFF. Written as DNA, the CDR3 is TGTGCCAGCACCCCGGGAAATATCGCAACTAATGAAAAACTGTTTTTT.

This clonotype was found a few times. The V gene is TRBV7-6, the J gene TRBJ2-2; D unresolved. Trimming removed 5 bases from V and 9 bases from J, with 10 bases in between. Germline CDR1 reads SGHVS; CDR2 reads FNYEAQ. The CDR3 is made up of 12 amino acids. The CDR3 DNA sequence: TGTGCCAGCAGCCCCACTGAGAGGGAGCTGTTTTTT. This codes for CASSPTERELFF.

The V call is TRBV20-1, the J call TRBJ1-4; 9 bases align to TRBD1. The germline CDR1 and CDR2 sequences are DFQATT and SNEGSKA (reference sequence). V lost 3 bases, J lost 6 bases, and 5 bases stayed unmatched. The CDR3 has 14 residues. CDR3 sequence reads: CSARSRDRDEKLFF. The CDR3 DNA reads as TGCAGTGCTAGGAGTCGGGACAGGGATGAAAAACTGTTTTTT.

The rearrangement uses TRBV20-1 and TRBJ1-2; 10 bases match TRBD1. J gave up 8 bases and V 0 bases, and 9 bases lay outside the gene matches. This CDR3 is 15 amino acids long. CDR1 is DFQATT and CDR2 is SNEGSKA in the germline V gene (reference sequence). CDR3 region: CSARDPRQGAGGYTF. CDR3 nucleotide sequence: TGCAGTGCTAGAGACCCGCGACAGGGGGCTGGCGGCTACACCTTC.

The V and J genes are TRBV4-1 and TRBJ1-5; D ambiguous. Trimming pared 4 bases from V and 5 bases from J, leaving 12 bases between. The germline gives CDR1 MGHRA, CDR2 YSYEKL. This CDR3 comprises 14 residues. The CDR3 DNA reads TGCGCCAGCAGCCGAGTAAATTCAGATCAGCCCCAGCATTTT. It yields the protein CASSRVNSDQPQHF.

This clonotype was seen a handful of times. The chain couples TRBV20-1 to TRBJ2-1, with TRBD1 identical over 8 bases. This CDR3 is 13 amino acids long. CDR1 and CDR2 from the germline V gene are DFQATT and SNEGSKA (reference sequence). Trimming removed 4 bases from V and 8 bases from J; junction bases left unmatched: 7. Here the CDR3 DNA reads TGCAGTGCTATGCAGGACAGGGTGGATGAGCAGTTCTTC. Encoded protein: CSAMQDRVDEQFF.

This clonotype was seen more than once but under ten times. This rearrangement joins TRBV11-2 to TRBJ2-3, with D unclear. V was shortened by 2 bases and J by 1 base, with 16 bases between the two germline ends. Germline CDR1 is SGHAT and CDR2 is FQNNGV. The CDR3 has 17 residues. As DNA, the CDR3 is TGTGCCAGCAGCTTACCCGCGACTTCAAGGGGCACAGATACGCAGTATTTT. Its translation: CASSLPATSRGTDTQYF.

V is TRBV5-1 and J is TRBJ2-2; D could derive from TRBD1 or TRBD2 (6 bases each). Trimming left V 0 bases short and J 10 bases short, with 19 bases between. This CDR3 has 16 residues. CDR1 and CDR2 (germline): SGHRS, YFSETQ. The DNA for the CDR3 is TGCGCCAGCAGCTTGGTATCGGCCCCCGGGGGCTCGGAGCTGTTTTTT. Encoded protein: CASSLVSAPGGSELFF.

The sample holds a few counts of this clonotype. V gene TRBV7-2 combines with J gene TRBJ2-2; 9 positions match TRBD1. The J segment lost 4 bases and the V segment lost 0 bases, leaving 3 bases of the junction unmatched. The CDR3 length is 16 residues. The germline V gene encodes CDR1 SGHTA and CDR2 FQGNSA. CDR3 bases: TGTGCCAGCAGCTTAGCGGGGACAGGGACCACCGGGGAGCTGTTTTTT. Its translation: CASSLAGTGTTGELFF.

This clonotype was picked up a small number of times. The rearrangement uses TRBV5-1 and TRBJ1-3, with D possibly being TRBD1 (6 bases). V lost 3 bases, J lost 3 bases, and 10 bases lay in between. CDR1 is SGHRS and CDR2 is YFSETQ in the germline V gene. CDR3 length: 14 residues. CDR3 sequence: CASSSGTFGNTIYF. Written as DNA, the CDR3 is TGCGCCAGCAGCTCCGGGACATTTGGAAACACCATATATTTT.

The rearrangement joins TRBV7-6 to TRBJ2-3; tentatively, D is TRBD2 (5 bases). The CDR3 covers 14 residues. The ends were cut back, 7 bases at V and 3 bases at J, with 14 bases in the middle. Germline V lookup: CDR1 SGHVS, CDR2 FNYEAQ. In DNA form, the CDR3 reads TGTGCCAGCACCCCCTTAACGGGGACAGATACGCAGTATTTT. This codes for CASTPLTGTDTQYF.

This clonotype came up a few times. This chain links TRBV6-1 with TRBJ2-7, with 7 bases identical to TRBD1. With V trimmed by 6 bases and J by 2 bases, 7 bases remained unmatched. CDR1 and CDR2 from the germline V gene are MNHNS and SASEGT. The CDR3 contains 14 residues. CDR3 coding DNA: TGTGCCAGCAGGGCGAGAGGGGGCACCTACGAGCAGTACTTC. Its protein product is CASRARGGTYEQYF.

This clonotype was seen at least ten times. The V gene is TRBV5-1, the J gene TRBJ1-5; no definite D call. CDR1 and CDR2 (germline): SGHRS, YFSETQ. This CDR3 region has 14 residues. V lost 2 bases to trimming and J lost 5 bases, with 11 bases between them. For the CDR3, the DNA is TGCGCCAGCAGCTTAGAAGGGAATTATCAGCCCCAGCATTTT. It yields the protein CASSLEGNYQPQHF.

This clonotype was seen more than once but under ten times. This chain connects TRBV11-3 to TRBJ2-5; D is unclear. Trimming stripped 5 bases from V and 7 bases from J, with 17 bases between. CDR1 and CDR2 from the germline V gene are SGHNT and YENEEA. The CDR3 contains 14 residues. CDR3 coding DNA: TGTGCCAGCAGCGCCCGGGCCCTCAAAGGGACCCAGTACTTC. This sequence encodes CASSARALKGTQYF.

This chain joins TRBV20-1 and TRBJ2-7; D perhaps matches TRBD1 (5 bases). The germline V gene has CDR1 DFQATT and CDR2 SNEGSKA (reference sequence). Trimming took off 0 bases at V and 0 bases at J, with 9 bases between the two ends. The CDR3 runs 14 residues. CDR3 amino acids: CSAREQESSYEQYF. For the CDR3, the DNA is TGCAGTGCTAGAGAACAGGAGAGCTCCTACGAGCAGTACTTC.